A single sample is the source of the 19 T cell receptor beta chains below, sequenced in a study of blood T cell repertoires in COVID-19. Data came from immunoSEQ multiplex PCR; TCRdb stores just in-frame clones and leaves some out. Of fewer than 250,000 clones in the sample, about four fifths are singletons; the top ten hold less than 15%. The sample was peripheral blood. These receptors all come from a woman aged 40-49 years with acute or convalescent COVID-19.

The genes are TRBV11-2 and TRBJ2-1, with TRBD2 matching 9 bases. There are 15 residues in the CDR3. CDR1 and CDR2 from the germline V gene are SGHAT and FQNNGV. The junction had 5 bases not matched to a gene; V was cut back by 5 bases and J by 3 bases. CDR3 protein: CASSVRGGDYNEQFF. The CDR3 DNA follows: TGTGCCAGCAGCGTACGCGGGGGGGACTACAATGAGCAGTTCTTC. The variable domain in full, completed from reference TRBV11-2 and TRBJ2-1, reads EAGVAQSPRYKIIEKRQSVAFWCNPISGHATLYWYQQILGQGPKLLIQFQNNGVVDDSQLPKDRFSAERLKGVDSTLKIQPAKLEDSAVYLCASSVRGGDYNEQFFGPGTRLTVL.

This chain joins TRBV5-4 and TRBJ1-2, with 8 bases matching TRBD1. CDR1 and CDR2 (germline): SGHNT, YYREEE (reference sequence). The length of the CDR3 is 13 residues. Trimming at V came to 4 bases and at J to 3 bases, leaving 2 bases not matched to a gene. The CDR3 region is CASSKGQDYGYTF. DNA of the CDR3: TGTGCCAGCAGCAAGGGACAGGACTATGGCTACACCTTC.

This clone appeared once. The chain links TRBV7-9 to TRBJ2-3; 16 nucleotides agree with TRBD2. Trimming took 4 bases from V and 4 from J; bases not matched to a gene: 2. The CDR3 totals 16 residues. Germline values: CDR1 SEHNR, CDR2 FQNEAQ (reference sequence). CDR3 coding DNA: TGTGCCAGCAGCTCGGGACTAGCGGGAGGGCCAGATACGCAGTATTTT. It codes for CASSSGLAGGPDTQYF.

The genes are TRBV7-3 and TRBJ2-1; 9 nucleotides align to TRBD1. This CDR3 region has 15 residues. Germline loops: CDR1 SGHTA, CDR2 FQGTGA. V shed 2 bases and J 3 bases; nucleotides not matched to a gene: 2. The chain's CDR3 is CASSLGTGSYNEQFF. The CDR3 DNA reads TGTGCCAGCAGCTTAGGGACAGGGAGCTACAATGAGCAGTTCTTC.

This sequence joins TRBV6-2 or TRBV6-3 and TRBJ1-1, with a tentative D call TRBD1 (6 bases). Trimming cost V 0 bases and J 11 bases, with 10 bases left between them. The CDR3 spans 12 residues. CDR1 and CDR2 (germline): MNHEY, SVGEGT. In nucleotides, the CDR3 is TGTGCCAGCAGTTACTCGGGGGGGCTTGCTTTCTTT. It translates to CASSYSGGLAFF.

V is TRBV19 and J is TRBJ1-1; the match to TRBD1 covers 12 bases. V lost 5 bases to trimming and J lost 4 bases; unmatched junction nucleotides: 5. CDR3 size: 15 residues. Germline V gives CDR1 LNHDA, CDR2 SQIVND (reference sequence). CDR3 nucleotide sequence: TGTGCCAGTAGTTGGGACAGGGGGCGAGGCACTGAAGCTTTCTTT. This codes for CASSWDRGRGTEAFF.

CDR3 region: CASTGLGAFNQPQHF. The DNA of the CDR3 is TGTGCCAGTACCGGGTTGGGGGCTTTCAATCAGCCCCAGCATTTT. The chain links TRBV19 to TRBJ1-5, with D possibly TRBD1 on 6 matching bases. This CDR3 is built from 15 residues. Trimming took 7 bases from V and 3 from J, leaving 16 bases between them. From germline, CDR1 is LNHDA and CDR2 SQIVND (reference sequence).

V usage is TRBV19 and J usage is TRBJ2-7; 9 bases agree with TRBD1. Germline CDR1 LNHDA, CDR2 SQIVND (reference sequence). The CDR3 length is 14 residues. J lost 5 bases, V lost 6 bases, and 8 bases had no gene match. The CDR3, as DNA: TGTGCCAGTAGCATCGGGACAGGGTTCGACGAGCAGTACTTC. Translated, it gives CASSIGTGFDEQYF.

This clone was counted a few times. The J gene is TRBJ1-5, the V gene TRBV6-2 or TRBV6-3; a possible D gene is TRBD1 (5 bases). V dropped 2 bases and J dropped 11 bases, with 16 bases sitting between them. CDR3 size: 14 residues. CDR1 MNHEY and CDR2 SVGEGT come from the germline V gene. The CDR3 loop reads CASSYIDRAGAQHF. CDR3 coding DNA: TGTGCCAGCAGTTACATTGACCGGGCGGGGGCCCAGCATTTT.

CDR3 residues: CASSIQGDTGELFF. CDR3 sequence (DNA): TGTGCCAGTAGTATCCAGGGGGACACCGGGGAGCTGTTTTTT. V is TRBV19 and J is TRBJ2-2; 7 bases align to TRBD1. Germline V gene data show CDR1 as LNHDA and CDR2 as SQIVND (reference sequence). This CDR3 comprises 14 residues. With V trimmed by 3 bases and J by 3 bases, 1 base remained unmatched. The full variable domain, rest sourced from reference TRBV19 and TRBJ2-2, is DGGITQSPKYLFRKEGQNVTLSCEQNLNHDAMYWYRQDPGQGLRLIYYSQIVNDFQKGDIAEGYSVSREKKESFPLTVTSAQKNPTAFYLCASSIQGDTGELFFGEGSRLTVL.

The J gene is TRBJ2-1, the V gene TRBV5-1, with 8 bases aligning to TRBD2. The CDR3 runs to 16 residues. The germline V gene encodes CDR1 SGHRS and CDR2 YFSETQ. V shed 1 base and J 7 bases; nucleotides not matched to a gene: 10. CDR3 amino acids: CASSLLAGSPGNEQFF. The CDR3 nucleotides read TGCGCCAGCAGCTTGCTAGCGGGCTCCCCGGGGAATGAGCAGTTCTTC.

The chain couples TRBV5-8 to TRBJ1-1, with 10 bases matching TRBD1. Germline assignment: CDR1 SGHTS and CDR2 YDEGEE. The CDR3 sequence is 13 residues long. V lost 4 bases to trimming and J lost 5 bases; unmatched junction nucleotides: 2. The CDR3 loop reads CASSVDRGTEAFF. The CDR3 bases are TGTGCCAGCAGCGTGGACAGGGGGACTGAAGCTTTCTTT.

The rearrangement uses TRBV11-2 and TRBJ2-1; D not resolved. CDR3 size: 17 residues. Germline V gene data show CDR1 as SGHAT and CDR2 as FQNNGV. V was trimmed by 4 bases and J by 0 bases, leaving 16 bases between them. CDR3 nucleotide sequence: TGTGCCAGCAGCTCCCCCCCCCAGCGCCCCTCCTACAATGAGCAGTTCTTC. Residues: CASSSPPQRPSYNEQFF.

V is TRBV3-1 (or the pseudogene TRBV3-2) and J is TRBJ2-3; 8 bases fit TRBD2. CDR3 length: 18 amino acids. Germline V CDR1 and CDR2: LGHDT, YNNKEL (reference sequence). V dropped 4 bases and J dropped 1; count of bases not matched to a gene: 13. CDR3 amino acids: CASSPRFGSGDGTDTQYF. The CDR3 bases are TGTGCCAGCAGCCCCCGGTTTGGTAGCGGGGATGGCACAGATACGCAGTATTTT.

CDR3 DNA: TGTGCCAGCAGCTTAGCACGGGAGCGTACTCTCTACAATGAGCAGTTCTTC. It translates to CASSLARERTLYNEQFF. The V and J genes are TRBV7-2 and TRBJ2-1; D is perhaps TRBD2 (6 bases). The germline V and J ends were trimmed by 0 bases and 3 bases, with 15 bases remaining between them. The CDR3 runs 17 residues. From germline, CDR1 is SGHTA and CDR2 FQGNSA.

The rearrangement uses TRBV7-2 and TRBJ2-5, with TRBD1 matching over 8 bases. CDR3 length: 17 amino acids. CDR1 and CDR2 from the germline V gene are SGHTA and FQGNSA. Trimming took 6 bases from V and 5 from J; bases not matched to a gene: 17. Here the CDR3 reads CASRTAVGQGAGETQYF. CDR3 nucleotides: TGTGCCAGCAGGACGGCGGTGGGGCAGGGGGCAGGGGAGACCCAGTACTTC.

The chain has TRBV29-1 and TRBJ2-7; 11 nucleotides agree with TRBD1. CDR1 is SQVTM, CDR2 ANQGSEA, per germline. V lost 7 bases and J lost 0; bases outside the gene matches: 11. The CDR3 sequence is 16 residues long. CDR3 DNA: TGCAGCGCTGGGGACAGGGGGAAGGACACCTCCTACGAGCAGTACTTC. As protein: CSAGDRGKDTSYEQYF.

V usage is TRBV4-1 and J usage is TRBJ1-3, with 11 positions matching TRBD1. The trim removed 3 bases at V and 0 bases at J, leaving 4 bases unmatched. The CDR3 is made up of 17 amino acids. Germline V gene data show CDR1 as MGHRA and CDR2 as YSYEKL. CDR3 sequence reads: CASSQGTGGFSGNTIYF. CDR3 in DNA: TGCGCCAGCAGCCAGGGGACAGGGGGTTTCTCTGGAAACACCATATATTTT.

The CDR3: CASSPSKGSVHEQYF. CDR3 coding DNA: TGTGCCAGTAGCCCCTCCAAGGGGTCGGTCCACGAGCAGTACTTC. The chain couples TRBV19 to TRBJ2-7; TRBD1 is a possible D gene (5 bases). The V end lost 6 bases, the J end lost 5 bases, and 20 bases lay between the germline ends. This CDR3 region has 15 residues. CDR1 is LNHDA and CDR2 is SQIVND in the germline V gene (reference sequence). The entire variable domain, with the rest obtained from reference TRBV19 and TRBJ2-7, is as follows: DGGITQSPKYLFRKEGQNVTLSCEQNLNHDAMYWYRQDPGQGLRLIYYSQIVNDFQKGDIAEGYSVSREKKESFPLTVTSAQKNPTAFYLCASSPSKGSVHEQYFGPGTRLTVT.